This TCR beta chain was found in a study of blood T cell repertoires in COVID-19. Overall study: There were acute and convalescent COVID-19 samples, and they came from the United States, Italy and Spain. The cDNA or gDNA used as material had been derived from T cells, B-cell-depleted T cells, or PBMCs.

As processed by the authors: How many nucleated cells were present was estimated from reference gene primer amplification. TCRdb's copy holds only in-frame clones and misses some; the assay was immunoSEQ multiplex PCR. V and J calls plus clone size are reproduced from that table; the DNA served to infer D and trimming. Of 90,000 to 140,000 clones listed, approximately 78% are singletons. Per germline, CDR1 SGHVS and CDR2 FQNEAQ. The length of the CDR3 is 14 residues. V was cut by 4 bases and J by 2 bases, with 8 bases left in between. This clonotype was obtained from a woman older than 75 with acute or convalescent COVID-19. The sample comprised peripheral blood. The chain couples TRBV7-8 to TRBJ2-2, with D possibly matching TRBD1 (6 bases). CDR3 nucleotides: TGTGCCAGCAGCTCGGACAGAAACACCGGGGAGCTGTTTTTT. Protein: CASSSDRNTGELFF. Based on the CDR3 plus reference TRBV7-8 and TRBJ2-2, the full variable domain is GAGVSQSPRYKVAKRGQDVALRCDPISGHVSLFWYQQALGQGPEFLTYFQNEAQLDKSGLPSDRFFAERPEGSVSTLKIQRTQQEDSAVYLCASSSDRNTGELFFGEGSRLTVL.